This record covers a single T cell receptor beta chain. Its antigen is undetermined. The data were taken from a study of T cell responses to AZD1222 COVID-19 vaccine. Overall study findings and caveats: It should be noted that donors were predominantly white British and more often female, and clonal diversity was possibly underestimated.

Analysis merged second doses at about 4 or about 12 weeks. Assay used: immunoSEQ multiplex PCR; TCRdb lists only in-frame clones, some missing. The repertoire consists of roughly 110,000 clones, with around 93% occurring once and the leading ten covering more than 8%. The CDR3 length is 16 residues. Germline-derived CDR1 and CDR2 are SGDLS and YYNGEE. The J segment lost 8 bases and the V segment lost 4 bases, leaving 14 bases of the junction unmatched. This TCR came from an adult who received the AZD1222 COVID-19 vaccine. This rearrangement joins TRBV9 to TRBJ2-2; 7 bases are a match to TRBD1. Here the sequenced sample was peripheral blood, taken 28 days after the second AZD1222 dose. For the CDR3, the DNA is TGTGCCAGCAGCCCCACCGGGACAGACTTAAGTGGGGAGCTGTTTTTT. Amino acid sequence: CASSPTGTDLSGELFF.